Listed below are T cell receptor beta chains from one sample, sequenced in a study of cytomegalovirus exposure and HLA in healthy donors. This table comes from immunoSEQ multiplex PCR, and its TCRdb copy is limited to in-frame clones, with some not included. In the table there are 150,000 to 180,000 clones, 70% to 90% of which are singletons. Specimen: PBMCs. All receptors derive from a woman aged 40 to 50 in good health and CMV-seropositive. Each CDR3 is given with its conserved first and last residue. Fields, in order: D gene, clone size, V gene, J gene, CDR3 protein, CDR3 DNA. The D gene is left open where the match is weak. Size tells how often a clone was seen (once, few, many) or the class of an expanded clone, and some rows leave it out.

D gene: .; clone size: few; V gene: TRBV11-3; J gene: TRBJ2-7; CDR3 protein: CASSPGLPKDEQYF; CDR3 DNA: TGTGCCAGCAGCCCAGGACTCCCGAAAGACGAGCAGTACTTC
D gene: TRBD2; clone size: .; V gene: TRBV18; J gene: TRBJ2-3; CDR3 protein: CASSPRRAGGSTDTQYF; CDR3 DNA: TGTGCCAGCTCACCACGGAGAGCGGGAGGGAGCACAGATACGCAGTATTTT
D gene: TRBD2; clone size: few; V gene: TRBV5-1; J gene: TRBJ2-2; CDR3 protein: CASSFGLAGSTGELFF; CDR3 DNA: TGCGCCAGCAGCTTCGGACTAGCGGGAAGCACCGGGGAGCTGTTTTTT
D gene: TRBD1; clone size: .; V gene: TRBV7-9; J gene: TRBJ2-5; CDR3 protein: CASSSDPRLEDRGRKTQYF; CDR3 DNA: TGTGCCAGCAGTTCGGACCCCCGACTGGAAGACAGGGGGCGGAAGACCCAGTACTTC
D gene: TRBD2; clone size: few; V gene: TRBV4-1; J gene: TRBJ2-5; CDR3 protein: CASSPGTSEETQYF; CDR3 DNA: TGCGCCAGCAGCCCCGGGACTAGCGAAGAGACCCAGTACTTC
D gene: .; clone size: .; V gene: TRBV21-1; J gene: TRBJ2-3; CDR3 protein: CASSTTGEVCGRATDTQYF; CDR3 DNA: TGTGCCAGCAGCACGACAGGGGAGGTGTGCGGGAGAGCCACAGATACGCAGTATTTT
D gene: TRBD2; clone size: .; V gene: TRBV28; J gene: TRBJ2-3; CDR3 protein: CASSLTSGTDTQYF; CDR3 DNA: TGTGCCAGCAGTTTGACTAGCGGCACAGATACGCAGTATTTT
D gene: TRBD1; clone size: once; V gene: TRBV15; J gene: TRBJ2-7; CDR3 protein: CATSREKGANYEQYF; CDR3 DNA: TGTGCCACCAGCAGAGAAAAGGGGGCTAACTACGAGCAGTACTTC
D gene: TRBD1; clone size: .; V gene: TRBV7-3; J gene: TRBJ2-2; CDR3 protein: CASSSQGRNTGELFF; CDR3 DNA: TGTGCCAGCAGCTCACAGGGGAGAAACACCGGGGAGCTGTTTTTT
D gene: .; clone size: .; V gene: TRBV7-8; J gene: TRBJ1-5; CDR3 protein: CASSTPPYSNQPQHF; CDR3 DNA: TGTGCCAGCAGCACCCCCCCCTATAGCAATCAGCCCCAGCATTTT
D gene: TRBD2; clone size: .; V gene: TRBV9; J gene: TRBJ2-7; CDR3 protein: CASSGGEREGREQYF; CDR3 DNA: TGTGCCAGCAGCGGGGGTGAGCGGGAGGGGCGCGAGCAGTACTTC
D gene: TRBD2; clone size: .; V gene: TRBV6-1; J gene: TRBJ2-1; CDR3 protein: CASSEEGLANNEQFF; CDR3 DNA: TGTGCCAGCAGTGAAGAAGGACTAGCGAACAATGAGCAGTTCTTC
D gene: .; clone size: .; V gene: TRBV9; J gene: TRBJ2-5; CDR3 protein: CASSRGGGSKQETQYF; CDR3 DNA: TGTGCCAGCAGCAGGGGGGGAGGGAGTAAGCAAGAGACCCAGTACTTC
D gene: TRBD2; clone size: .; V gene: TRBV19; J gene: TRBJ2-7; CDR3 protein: CASSILAGGIYEQYF; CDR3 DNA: TGTGCCAGTAGTATACTAGCGGGAGGGATCTACGAGCAGTACTTC
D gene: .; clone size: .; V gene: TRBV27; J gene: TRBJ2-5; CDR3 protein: CASSRLYQETQYF; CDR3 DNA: TGTGCCAGCAGTAGACTGTACCAAGAGACCCAGTACTTC
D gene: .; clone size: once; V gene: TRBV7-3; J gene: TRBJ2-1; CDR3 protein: CASSARSGSYNEQFF; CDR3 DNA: TGTGCCAGCAGTGCCAGGAGCGGTTCTTACAATGAGCAGTTCTTC
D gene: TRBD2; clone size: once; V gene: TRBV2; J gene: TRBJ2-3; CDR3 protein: CASKGMASGMGTQYF; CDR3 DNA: TGTGCCAGCAAAGGAATGGCTAGCGGGATGGGAACGCAGTATTTT
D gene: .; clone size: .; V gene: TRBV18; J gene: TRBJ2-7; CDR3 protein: CASKQGQSSYEQYF; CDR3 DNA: TGTGCCAGCAAACAGGGTCAAAGCTCCTACGAGCAGTACTTC
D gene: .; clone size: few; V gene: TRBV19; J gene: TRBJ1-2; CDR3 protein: CASSMSSGLGYGYTF; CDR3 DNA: TGTGCCAGTAGTATGTCATCAGGGTTGGGCTATGGCTACACCTTC
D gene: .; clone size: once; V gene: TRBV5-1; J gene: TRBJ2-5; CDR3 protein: CASSWVRRKEETQYF; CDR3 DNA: TGCGCCAGCAGCTGGGTTCGGCGGAAGGAAGAGACCCAGTACTTC
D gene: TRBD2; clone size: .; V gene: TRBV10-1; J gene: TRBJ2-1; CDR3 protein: CASSRTRSSYNEQFF; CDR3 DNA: TGCGCCAGCAGTAGGACTAGGAGCTCCTACAATGAGCAGTTCTTC
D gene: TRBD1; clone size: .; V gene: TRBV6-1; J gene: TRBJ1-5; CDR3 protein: CASSEGYDRDIQPQHF; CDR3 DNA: TGTGCCAGCAGTGAAGGTTATGACAGGGATATTCAGCCCCAGCATTTT
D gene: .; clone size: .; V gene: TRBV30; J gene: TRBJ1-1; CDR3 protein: CAWRLQGTDTEAFF; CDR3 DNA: TGTGCCTGGAGGCTACAGGGCACGGACACTGAAGCTTTCTTT
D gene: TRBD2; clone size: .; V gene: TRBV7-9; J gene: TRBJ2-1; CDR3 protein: CASSRIAGASYNEQFF; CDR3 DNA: TGTGCCAGCAGCCGTATAGCGGGAGCCTCCTACAATGAGCAGTTCTTC
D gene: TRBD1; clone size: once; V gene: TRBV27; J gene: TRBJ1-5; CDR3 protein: CASRSPGQGPNQPQHF; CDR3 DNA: TGTGCCAGCAGGTCGCCGGGACAGGGGCCAAATCAGCCCCAGCATTTT
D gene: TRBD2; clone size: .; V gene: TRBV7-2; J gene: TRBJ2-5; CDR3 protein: CASSLSSSGVPQETQYF; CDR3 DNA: TGTGCCAGCAGCTTATCGTCTAGCGGAGTGCCCCAAGAGACCCAGTACTTC
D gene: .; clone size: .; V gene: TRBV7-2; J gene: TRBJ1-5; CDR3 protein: CASSQVYSNQPQHF; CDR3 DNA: TGTGCCAGCAGCCAGGTGTATAGCAATCAGCCCCAGCATTTT
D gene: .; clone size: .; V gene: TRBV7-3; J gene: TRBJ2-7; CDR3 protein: CASSLGELSEQYF; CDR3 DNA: TGTGCCAGCAGCTTAGGGGAGCTTAGCGAGCAGTACTTC
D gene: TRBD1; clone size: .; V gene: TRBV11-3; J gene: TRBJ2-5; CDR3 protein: CASSVSQGAAQYF; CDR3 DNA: TGTGCCAGCAGCGTCTCCCAGGGGGCGGCCCAGTACTTC
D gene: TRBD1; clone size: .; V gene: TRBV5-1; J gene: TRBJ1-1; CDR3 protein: CASSLTGFRLDTEAFF; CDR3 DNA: TGCGCCAGCAGCCTGACAGGGTTTAGGCTGGACACTGAAGCTTTCTTT
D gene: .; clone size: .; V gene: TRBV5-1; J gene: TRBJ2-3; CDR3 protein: CASSLGSSSGTSSTDTQYF; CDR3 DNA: TGCGCCAGCAGCCTAGGGTCCTCCTCCGGGACTTCTAGCACAGATACGCAGTATTTT
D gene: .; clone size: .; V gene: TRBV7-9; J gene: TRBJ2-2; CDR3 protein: CASRQRVAANTGELFF; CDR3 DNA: TGTGCCAGCAGACAGCGGGTCGCCGCGAACACCGGGGAGCTGTTTTTT
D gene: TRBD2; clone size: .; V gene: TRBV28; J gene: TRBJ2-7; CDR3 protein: CASSYSPGTSRYEQYF; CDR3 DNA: TGTGCCAGCAGTTATTCTCCCGGGACTAGTAGGTACGAGCAGTACTTC
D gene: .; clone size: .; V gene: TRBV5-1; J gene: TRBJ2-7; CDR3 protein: CASSIGQQTSYEQYF; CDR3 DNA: TGCGCCAGCAGCATTGGACAGCAAACCTCCTACGAGCAGTACTTC
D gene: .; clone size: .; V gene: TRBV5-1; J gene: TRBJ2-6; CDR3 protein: CASSSGGSGANVLTF; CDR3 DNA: TGCGCCAGCAGCTCCGGGGGCTCTGGGGCCAACGTCCTGACTTTC
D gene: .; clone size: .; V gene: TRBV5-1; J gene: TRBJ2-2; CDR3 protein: CASSLSGTPNTGELFF; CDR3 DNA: TGCGCCAGCAGCTTGTCTGGGACACCGAACACCGGGGAGCTGTTTTTT